This T cell receptor (beta chain) was observed in a study of blood T cell repertoires in COVID-19 (dated by TCRdb to 2018 to 2020). Context from the whole study: The collaborator samples originated in the United States, Italy and Spain and spanned the acute and convalescent phases of COVID-19. The material from the prospective study consisted of cDNA or gDNA derived from T cells, B-cell-depleted T cells, or PBMCs. Deeply sampled blood TCRbeta repertoires from subjects exposed to, actively infected with, or recovered from COVID-19 were included in the dataset. A freely available public database, intended as a resource for researchers studying the immune response to SARS-CoV-2, is where the repertoires were released. The samples were drawn from two sources: the first 160 participants of the ongoing ImmuneRACE study, and some 1,300 subjects contributed by 6 global collaborators. A de-identified subject ID, COVID-19 status, age in years and sex were almost always included in the sample metadata. Where HLA class I and class II types were available, the types were taken from metadata supplied by the sample provider, not from assay-based typing. The full study reports these points: How much clinical and demographic metadata was included differed by source and by participant, and the metadata was provided uncurated.

The immunoSEQ Assay, a bias-controlled multiplex PCR, was used to amplify TCRbeta CDR3 regions from genomic DNA. The original pipeline was this. Within the assay, amplification of reference gene primers was used to estimate how many nucleated cells each sample contained. To quantify the absolute abundance of each unique TCRbeta CDR3 rearrangement, sequence reads were collapsed and filtered. For each sample, productive Simpson clonality was calculated as the square root of Simpson's diversity index over productive rearrangements. The immuneACCESS repertoire file appears here via TCRdb, limited to in-frame rearrangements. These files lack a portion of the clones; in checked studies, under half of the deficit traces to unresolved V genes, and the cause of the others is not known. That table furnishes V, J and clone size, whereas the DNA furnished D and trimming. In all, the sample holds some 200,000 clones, and roughly 85% of those were seen once. The ten top clones hold more than 10% of the sample.

Regarding this clone: Its specific antigen is unknown. Base qualities are not provided; no much larger clone lies one nucleotide away.

Samples from volunteer blood donors who had recovered from COVID-19 were contributed by a second Seattle source. Collaborating institutions collected whole blood in K2EDTA tubes following their own protocols. Collaborator samples were shipped for TCRbeta analysis as frozen whole blood, isolated PBMCs, or DNA extracted from either sample type. This TCR came from a woman younger than 30 who had recovered from COVID-19. The sample comprised peripheral blood.

The CDR3 protein sequence reads: CASSLWGLAGEGTLKNEQFF. In nucleotides, the sequence is TGTGCCAGCAGCTTGTGGGGACTAGCGGGAGAAGGGACACTGAAGAATGAGCAGTTCTTC. The rearrangement joined TRBV7-7 to TRBJ2-1, with 14 junctional bases fitting TRBD2. From cysteine to phenylalanine, the CDR3 is 20 amino acids long. Just the 60-base CDR3 DNA is kept, in frame starting at base 1. Per the germline V gene (reference sequence), SSHAT is the CDR1 and FNYEAQ is the CDR2. Ends trimmed: V by 3 bases, J by 7 bases; bases unmatched to a gene: 17.